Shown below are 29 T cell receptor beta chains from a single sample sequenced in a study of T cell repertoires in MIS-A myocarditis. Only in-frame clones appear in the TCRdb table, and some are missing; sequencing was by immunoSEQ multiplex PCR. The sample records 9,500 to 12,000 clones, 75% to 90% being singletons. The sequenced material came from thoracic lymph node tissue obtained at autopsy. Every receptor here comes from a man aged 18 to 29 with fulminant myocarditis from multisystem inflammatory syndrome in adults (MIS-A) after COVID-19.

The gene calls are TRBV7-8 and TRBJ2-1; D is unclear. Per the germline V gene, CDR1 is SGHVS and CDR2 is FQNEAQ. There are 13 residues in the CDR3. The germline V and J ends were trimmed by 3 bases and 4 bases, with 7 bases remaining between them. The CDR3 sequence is CASSFSDYNEQFF. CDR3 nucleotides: TGTGCCAGCAGCTTCTCAGATTACAATGAGCAGTTCTTC.

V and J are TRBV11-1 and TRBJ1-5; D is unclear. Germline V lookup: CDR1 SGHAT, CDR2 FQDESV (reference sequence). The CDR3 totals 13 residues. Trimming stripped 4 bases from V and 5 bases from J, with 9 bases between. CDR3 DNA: TGTGCCAGCAGCTCCGCAAGGGATCAGCCCCAGCATTTT. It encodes CASSSARDQPQHF.

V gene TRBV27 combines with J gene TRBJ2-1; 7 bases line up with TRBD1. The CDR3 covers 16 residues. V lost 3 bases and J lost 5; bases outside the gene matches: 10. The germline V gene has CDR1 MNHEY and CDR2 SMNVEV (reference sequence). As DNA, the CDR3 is TGTGCCAGCAGTTTTGTGGGGACAGCCGTAGACAATGAGCAGTTCTTC. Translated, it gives CASSFVGTAVDNEQFF.

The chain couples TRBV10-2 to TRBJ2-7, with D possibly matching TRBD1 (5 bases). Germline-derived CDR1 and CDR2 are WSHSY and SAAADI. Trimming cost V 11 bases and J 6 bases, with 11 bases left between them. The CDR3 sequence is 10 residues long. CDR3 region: CAAGYPEQYF. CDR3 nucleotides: TGCGCCGCAGGGTACCCCGAGCAGTACTTC.

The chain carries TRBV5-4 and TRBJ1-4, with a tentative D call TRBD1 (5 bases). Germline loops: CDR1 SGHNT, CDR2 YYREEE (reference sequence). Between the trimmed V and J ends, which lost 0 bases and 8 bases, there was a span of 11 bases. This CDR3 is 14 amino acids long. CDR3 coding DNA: TGTGCCAGCAGCTTGGGGGACCATCCCGAAAAACTGTTTTTT. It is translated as CASSLGDHPEKLFF.

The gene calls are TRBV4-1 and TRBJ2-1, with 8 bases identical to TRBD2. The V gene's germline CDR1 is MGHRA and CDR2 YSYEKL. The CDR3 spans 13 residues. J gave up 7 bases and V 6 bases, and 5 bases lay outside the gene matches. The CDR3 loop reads CASSLAGRNEQFF. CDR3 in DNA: TGCGCCAGCAGTCTAGCGGGCCGAAATGAGCAGTTCTTC.

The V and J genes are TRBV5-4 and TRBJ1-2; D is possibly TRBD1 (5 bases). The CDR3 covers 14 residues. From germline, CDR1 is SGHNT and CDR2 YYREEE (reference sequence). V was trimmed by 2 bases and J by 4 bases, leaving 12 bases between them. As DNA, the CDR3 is TGTGCCAGCAGCTTTGGGGACCGACCCTATGGCTACACCTTC. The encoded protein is CASSFGDRPYGYTF.

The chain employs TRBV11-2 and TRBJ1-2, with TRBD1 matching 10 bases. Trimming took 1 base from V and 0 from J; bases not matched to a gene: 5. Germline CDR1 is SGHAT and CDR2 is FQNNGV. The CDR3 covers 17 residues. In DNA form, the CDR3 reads TGTGCCAGCAGCTTAGGGACAGGGGGGCTAACTAACTATGGCTACACCTTC. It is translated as CASSLGTGGLTNYGYTF.

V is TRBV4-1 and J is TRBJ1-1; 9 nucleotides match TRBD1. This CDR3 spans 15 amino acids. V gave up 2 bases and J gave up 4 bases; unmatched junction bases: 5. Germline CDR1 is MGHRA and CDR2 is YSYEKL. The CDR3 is CASSQLTGGGTEAFF. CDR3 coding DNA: TGCGCCAGCAGCCAACTGACAGGGGGAGGCACTGAAGCTTTCTTT.

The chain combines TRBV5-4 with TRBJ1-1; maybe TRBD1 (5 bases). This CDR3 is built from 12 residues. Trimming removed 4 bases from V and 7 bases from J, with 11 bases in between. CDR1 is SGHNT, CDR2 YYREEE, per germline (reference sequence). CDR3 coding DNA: TGTGCCAGCAGCCTGGGGACGGTTGAAGCTTTCTTT. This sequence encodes CASSLGTVEAFF.

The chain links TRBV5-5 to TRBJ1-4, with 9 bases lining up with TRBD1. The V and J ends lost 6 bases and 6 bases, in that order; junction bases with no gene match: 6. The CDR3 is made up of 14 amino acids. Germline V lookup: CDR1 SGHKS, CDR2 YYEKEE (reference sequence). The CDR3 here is CASTKTGGDEKLFF. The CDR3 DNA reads TGTGCCAGCACCAAGACAGGGGGAGATGAAAAACTGTTTTTT.

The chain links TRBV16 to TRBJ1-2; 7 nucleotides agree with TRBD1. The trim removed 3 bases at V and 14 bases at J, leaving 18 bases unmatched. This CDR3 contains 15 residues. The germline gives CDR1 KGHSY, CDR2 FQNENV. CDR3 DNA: TGTGCCAGCAGCCAGACGAAAGGGGGCCCGGGCTCTGGGACCTTC. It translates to CASSQTKGGPGSGTF.

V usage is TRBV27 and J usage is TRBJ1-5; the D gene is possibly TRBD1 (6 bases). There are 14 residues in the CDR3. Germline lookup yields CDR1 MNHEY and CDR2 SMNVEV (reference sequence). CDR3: CASGGAGSNQPQHF. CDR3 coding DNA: TGTGCTAGCGGGGGGGCTGGTAGCAATCAGCCCCAGCATTTT.

The DNA of the CDR3 is TGCAGCGTGCTCGGGACTAATGAAAAACTGTTTTTT. Translating gives CSVLGTNEKLFF. J is TRBJ1-4 and V is TRBV29-1; no firm D call. The CDR3 runs 12 residues. Between the trimmed V and J ends, which lost 6 bases and 2 bases, there was a span of 7 bases. Germline values: CDR1 SQVTM, CDR2 ANQGSEA.

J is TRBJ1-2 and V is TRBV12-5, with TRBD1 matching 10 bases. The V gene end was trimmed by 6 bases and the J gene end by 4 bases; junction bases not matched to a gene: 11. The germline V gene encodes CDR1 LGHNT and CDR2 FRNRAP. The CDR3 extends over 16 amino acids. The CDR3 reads CASGRDRGHLLYGYTF. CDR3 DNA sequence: TGTGCTAGTGGCCGTGACAGGGGGCACCTTCTCTATGGCTACACCTTC.

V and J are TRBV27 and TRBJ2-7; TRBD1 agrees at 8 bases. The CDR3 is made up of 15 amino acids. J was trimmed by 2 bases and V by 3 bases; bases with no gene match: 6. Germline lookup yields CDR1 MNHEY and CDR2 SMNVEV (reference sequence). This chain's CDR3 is CASSFRTGIAYEQYF. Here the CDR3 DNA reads TGTGCCAGCAGTTTTCGGACAGGGATAGCCTACGAGCAGTACTTC.

CDR3 coding DNA: TGCAGTGCTAGTCGGGGGGGCCCATGGGAGACCCAGTACTTC. Translating it yields CSASRGGPWETQYF. This chain uses TRBV20-1 with TRBJ2-5; 8 nucleotides agree with TRBD2. The length of the CDR3 is 14 residues. The ends lost 3 bases at V and 5 bases at J; junction bases unmatched: 8. CDR1 and CDR2 from the germline V gene are DFQATT and SNEGSKA (reference sequence).

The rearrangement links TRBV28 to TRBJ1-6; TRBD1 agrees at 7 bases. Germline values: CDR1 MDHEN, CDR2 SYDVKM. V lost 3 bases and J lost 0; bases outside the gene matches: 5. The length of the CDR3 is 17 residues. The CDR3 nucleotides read TGTGCCAGCAGTTTCGGGGGGGACAGCTCCTATAATTCACCCCTCCACTTT. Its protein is CASSFGGDSSYNSPLHF. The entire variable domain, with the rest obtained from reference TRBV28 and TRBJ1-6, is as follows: DVKVTQSSRYLVKRTGEKVFLECVQDMDHENMFWYRQDPGLGLRLIYFSYDVKMKEKGDIPEGYSVSREKKERFSLILESASTNQTSMYLCASSFGGDSSYNSPLHFGNGTRLTVT.

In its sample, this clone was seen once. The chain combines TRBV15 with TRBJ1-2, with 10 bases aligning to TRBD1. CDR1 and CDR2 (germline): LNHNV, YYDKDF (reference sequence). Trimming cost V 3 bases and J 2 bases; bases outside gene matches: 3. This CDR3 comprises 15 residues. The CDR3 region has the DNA TGTGCCACCAGCAGGACGGACAGGGGGAACTATGGCTACACCTTC. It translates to CATSRTDRGNYGYTF.

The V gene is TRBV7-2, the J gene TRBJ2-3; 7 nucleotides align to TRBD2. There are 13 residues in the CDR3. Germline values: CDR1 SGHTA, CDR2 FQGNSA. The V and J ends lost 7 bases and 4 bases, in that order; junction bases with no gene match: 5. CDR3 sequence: CASKRGGSDTQYF. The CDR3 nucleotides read TGTGCCAGCAAGCGGGGCGGATCAGATACGCAGTATTTT.

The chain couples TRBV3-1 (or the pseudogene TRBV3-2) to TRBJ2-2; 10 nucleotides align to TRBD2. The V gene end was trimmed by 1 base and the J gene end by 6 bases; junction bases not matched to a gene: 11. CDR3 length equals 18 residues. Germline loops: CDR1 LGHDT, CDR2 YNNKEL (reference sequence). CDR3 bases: TGTGCCAGCAGCCAAGTAGCGAGCGGGGGGGCCGGGGCCGGGGAGCTGTTTTTT. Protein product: CASSQVASGGAGAGELFF.

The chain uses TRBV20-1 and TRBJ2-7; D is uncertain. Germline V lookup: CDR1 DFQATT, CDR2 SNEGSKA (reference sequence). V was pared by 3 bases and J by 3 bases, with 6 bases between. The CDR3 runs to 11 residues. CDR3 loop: CSARWGYEQYF. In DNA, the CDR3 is TGCAGTGCTAGGTGGGGCTACGAGCAGTACTTC.

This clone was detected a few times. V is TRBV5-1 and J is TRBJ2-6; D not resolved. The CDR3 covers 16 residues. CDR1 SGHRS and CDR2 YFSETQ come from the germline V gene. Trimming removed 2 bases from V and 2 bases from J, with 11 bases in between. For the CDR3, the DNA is TGCGCCAGCAGCTTAGGACCGCTCGCTGGGGCCAACGTCCTGACTTTC. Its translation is CASSLGPLAGANVLTF. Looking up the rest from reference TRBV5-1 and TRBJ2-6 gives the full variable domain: KAGVTQTPRYLIKTRGQQVTLSCSPISGHRSVSWYQQTPGQGLQFLFEYFSETQRNKGNFPGRFSGRQFSNSRSEMNVSTLELGDSALYLCASSLGPLAGANVLTFGAGSRLTVL.

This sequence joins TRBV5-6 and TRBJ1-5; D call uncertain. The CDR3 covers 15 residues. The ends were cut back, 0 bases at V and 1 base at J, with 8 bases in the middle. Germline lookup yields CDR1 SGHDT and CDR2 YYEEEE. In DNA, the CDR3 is TGTGCCAGCAGCTTGGGGGAGGGCAGCAATCAGCCCCAGCATTTT. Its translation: CASSLGEGSNQPQHF.

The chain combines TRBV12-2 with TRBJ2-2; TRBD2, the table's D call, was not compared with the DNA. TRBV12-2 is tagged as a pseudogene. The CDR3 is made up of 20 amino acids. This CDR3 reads CASRLAYEDTGGTNTGELFF. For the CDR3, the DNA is TGTGCAAGTCGCTTAGCGTATGAGGACACCGGGGGTACGAACACCGGGGAGCTGTTTTTT.

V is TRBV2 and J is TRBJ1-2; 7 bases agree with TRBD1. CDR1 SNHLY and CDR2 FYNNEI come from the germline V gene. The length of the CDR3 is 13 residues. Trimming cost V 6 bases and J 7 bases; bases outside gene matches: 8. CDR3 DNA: TGTGCCAGCAGCCCAGACAGGGATGGTGGCTACACCTTC. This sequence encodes CASSPDRDGGYTF. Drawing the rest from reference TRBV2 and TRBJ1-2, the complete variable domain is EPEVTQTPSHQVTQMGQEVILRCVPISNHLYFYWYRQILGQKVEFLVSFYNNEISEKSEIFDDQFSVERPDGSNFTLKIRSTKLEDSAMYFCASSPDRDGGYTFGSGTRLTVV.

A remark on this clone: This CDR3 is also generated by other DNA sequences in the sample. DNA for the CDR3: TGTGCCAGCAGGGTTCAGGGGAAAACTGAAGCTTTCTTT. It codes for CASRVQGKTEAFF. The chain carries TRBV6-5 and TRBJ1-1; D may be TRBD1 (6 bases). The ends were cut back, 6 bases at V and 5 bases at J, with 13 bases in the middle. The V gene's germline CDR1 is MNHEY and CDR2 SVGAGI. The length of the CDR3 is 13 residues.

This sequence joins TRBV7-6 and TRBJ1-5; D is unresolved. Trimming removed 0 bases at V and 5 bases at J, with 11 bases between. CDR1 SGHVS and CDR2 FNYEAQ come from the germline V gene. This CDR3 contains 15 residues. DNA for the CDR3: TGTGCCAGCAGCTTAGCGGTCGGGCTGGATCAGCCCCAGCATTTT. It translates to CASSLAVGLDQPQHF.

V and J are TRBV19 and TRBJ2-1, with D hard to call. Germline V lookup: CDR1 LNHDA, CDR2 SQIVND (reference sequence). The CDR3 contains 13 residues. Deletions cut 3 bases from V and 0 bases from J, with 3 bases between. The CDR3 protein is CASSIGSYNEQFF. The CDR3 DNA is TGTGCCAGTAGTATCGGCTCCTACAATGAGCAGTTCTTC.